The entry below describes one T cell receptor beta chain. Its antigen is not identified. The germline gene is not matched at one end of the junction; a read error may be the cause. RNA transcripts were the template for amplifying TCR beta CDR3 regions. With the HTBI primer set, the TCR CDR3 went through a first round of RT-PCR. TCRdb itself ran the multiplex PCR reads through MiXCR, one entry per CDR3 protein. The repertoire holds about 400,000 distinct CDR3 sequences, with around 14% as singletons. The CDR3 has 13 residues. From germline, CDR1 is SGHRS and CDR2 YFSETQ. The source of the sample is a study of T cells in Graves' hyperthyroidism and ophthalmopathy. Study-wide context: The blood sample was taken at first diagnosis, before treatment began.

The blood was taken when hyperthyroidism was first diagnosed, before any ophthalmopathy symptoms showed up. Source material for PBMCs was about 10 ml fresh peripheral blood. Study observations and caveats: Separation of ophthalmopathy from stable hyperthyroidism was achieved by a 13 V-J model.

Material for sequencing was blood. The J gene is TRBJ1-2, the V gene TRBV5-1; the D is unclear. The TCR comes from a woman in her late teens or twenties with Graves' hyperthyroidism that later progressed to Graves' ophthalmopathy. The CDR3 DNA sequence: TGTGCCAGCACCCCGGGCAGCCACTATGGCTACACCTTC. Translation gives CASTPGSHYGYTF.